This T cell receptor beta chain was sequenced in a study of breast tumors, draining lymph nodes, adjacent tissues. TCRdb recomputed calls from the multiplex PCR reads with MiXCR, one row per CDR3 protein. The sample lists about 89,000 distinct CDR3 sequences, roughly 29% seen once, with over 6.5% in the top ten. The germline gives CDR1 SGHRS, CDR2 YFSETQ. CDR3 size: 15 residues. The V and J ends lost 5 bases and 1 base respectively, with 15 bases between them. This clonotype was counted at least ten times. Breast cancer patients provided tissue from their axillary draining lymph nodes. The sample comprised axillary lymph node tissue. The source of this sequence is a female donor with breast cancer. Some clones in this sample may be carry-over from other donors' samples. The chain employs TRBV5-1 and TRBJ1-1, with D tentatively TRBD1 (6 bases). In DNA, the CDR3 is TGCGCCAGCAGGCCGGGACCGGGGGCGAACACTGAAGCTTTCTTT. Residues: CASRPGPGANTEAFF.